This T cell receptor beta chain was found in a study of PD-1 blockade in classical Hodgkin lymphoma. V lost 6 bases and J 6 bases, leaving 18 bases between the germline ends. Looked up from germline, CDR1 is MNHNS and CDR2 is SASEGT. The CDR3 contains 14 residues. Exposure to brentuximab vedotin varied, and each patient had relapsed following autologous stem cell transplantation. Some clones are missing from TCRdb's copy, which holds only in-frame ones; the method was immunoSEQ multiplex PCR. This sample carries over 70,000 clones, around 90% of them seen once, and the ten largest clones take roughly 21%.

The sequence came from a human donor with classical Hodgkin lymphoma. The sequenced sample was peripheral blood mononuclear cells (PBMCs), obtained at baseline. The V and J genes are TRBV6-1 and TRBJ2-7; D possibly uses TRBD1 or TRBD2 (5 bases each). CDR3 sequence reads: CASRPGPANVEQYF. CDR3 nucleotides: TGTGCCAGCAGACCGGGGCCCGCCAACGTCGAGCAGTACTTC.